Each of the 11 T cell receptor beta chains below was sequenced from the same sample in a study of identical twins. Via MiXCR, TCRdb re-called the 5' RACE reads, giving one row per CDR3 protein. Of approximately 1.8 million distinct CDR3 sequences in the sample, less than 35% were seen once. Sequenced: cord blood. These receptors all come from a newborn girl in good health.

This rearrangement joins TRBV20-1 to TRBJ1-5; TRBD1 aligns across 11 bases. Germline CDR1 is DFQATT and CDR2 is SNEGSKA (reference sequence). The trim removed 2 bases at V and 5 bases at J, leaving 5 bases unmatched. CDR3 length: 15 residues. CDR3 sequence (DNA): TGCAGTGCTAGAAGGTGGACAGGGGGCGATCAGCCCCAGCATTTT. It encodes CSARRWTGGDQPQHF.

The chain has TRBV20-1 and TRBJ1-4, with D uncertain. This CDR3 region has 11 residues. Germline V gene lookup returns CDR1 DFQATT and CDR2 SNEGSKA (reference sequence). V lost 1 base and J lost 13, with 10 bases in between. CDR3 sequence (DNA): TGCAGTGCTAGAGGCACGGGGAGACTGTTTTTT. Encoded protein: CSARGTGRLFF.

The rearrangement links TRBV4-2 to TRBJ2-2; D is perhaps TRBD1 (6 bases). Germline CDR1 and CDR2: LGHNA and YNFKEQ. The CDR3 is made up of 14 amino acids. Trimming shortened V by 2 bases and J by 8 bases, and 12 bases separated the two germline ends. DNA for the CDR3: TGTGCCAGCAGCCAATCAGGGGTAGGGGGGGAGCTGTTTTTT. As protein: CASSQSGVGGELFF.

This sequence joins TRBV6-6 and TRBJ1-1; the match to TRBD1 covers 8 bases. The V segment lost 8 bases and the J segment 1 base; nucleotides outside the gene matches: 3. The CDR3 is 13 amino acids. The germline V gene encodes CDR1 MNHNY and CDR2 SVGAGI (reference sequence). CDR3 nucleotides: TGTGCCAGCCAGGGGGCAGAGAACACTGAAGCTTTCTTT. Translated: CASQGAENTEAFF.

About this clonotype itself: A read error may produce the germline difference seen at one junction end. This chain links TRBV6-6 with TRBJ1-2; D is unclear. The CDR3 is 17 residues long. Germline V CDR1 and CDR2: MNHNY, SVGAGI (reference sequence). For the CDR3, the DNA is TGTGCCGGCAGTCTACGCGCCAGAGCTTCGGTTAACTATGGCTACACCTTC. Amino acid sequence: CAGSLRARASVNYGYTF.

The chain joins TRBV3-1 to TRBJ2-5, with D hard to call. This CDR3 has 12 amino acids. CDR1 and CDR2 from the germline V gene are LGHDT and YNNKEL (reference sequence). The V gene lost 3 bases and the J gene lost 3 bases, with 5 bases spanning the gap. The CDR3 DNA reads TGTGCCAGCAGCCACGGCGAAGAGACCCAGTACTTC. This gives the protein CASSHGEETQYF.

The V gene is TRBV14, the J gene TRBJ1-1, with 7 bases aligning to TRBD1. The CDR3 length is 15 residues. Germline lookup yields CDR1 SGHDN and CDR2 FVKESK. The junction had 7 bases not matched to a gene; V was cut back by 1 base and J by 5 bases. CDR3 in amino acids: CASSQVGTARTEAFF. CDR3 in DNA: TGTGCCAGCAGCCAAGTCGGGACAGCTCGGACTGAAGCTTTCTTT. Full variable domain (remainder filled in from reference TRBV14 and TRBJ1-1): EAGVTQFPSHSVIEKGQTVTLRCDPISGHDNLYWYRRVMGKEIKFLLHFVKESKQDESGMPNNRFLAERTGGTYSTLKVQPAELEDSGVYFCASSQVGTARTEAFFGQGTRLTVV.

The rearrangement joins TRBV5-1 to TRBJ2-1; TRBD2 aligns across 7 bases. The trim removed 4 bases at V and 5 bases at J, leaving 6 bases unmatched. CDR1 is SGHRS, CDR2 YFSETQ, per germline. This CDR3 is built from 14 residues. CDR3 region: CASSRLASDNEQFF. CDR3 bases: TGCGCCAGCAGCAGACTAGCTTCCGACAATGAGCAGTTCTTC.

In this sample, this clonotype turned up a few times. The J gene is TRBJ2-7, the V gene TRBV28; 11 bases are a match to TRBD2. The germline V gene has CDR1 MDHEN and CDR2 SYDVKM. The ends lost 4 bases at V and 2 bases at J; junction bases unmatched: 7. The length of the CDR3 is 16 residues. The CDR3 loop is CASSYGTSGVPYEQYF. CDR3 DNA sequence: TGTGCCAGCAGTTATGGGACTAGCGGAGTGCCCTACGAGCAGTACTTC.

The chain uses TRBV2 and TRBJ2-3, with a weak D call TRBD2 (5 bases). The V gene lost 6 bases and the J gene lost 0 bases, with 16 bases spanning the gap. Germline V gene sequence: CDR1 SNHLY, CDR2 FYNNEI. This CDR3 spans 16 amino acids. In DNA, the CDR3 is TGTGCCAGCAGCCGAGCGTCTAGCACTAGCACAGATACGCAGTATTTT. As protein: CASSRASSTSTDTQYF.

This chain's CDR3 is CASSQPRETNNEQYF. In DNA form, the CDR3 reads TGTGCCAGCAGTCAACCCCGGGAGACAAACAATGAGCAGTACTTC. The rearrangement joins TRBV28 to TRBJ2-5; tentative D call: TRBD2 (6 bases). CDR1 and CDR2 (germline): MDHEN, SYDVKM. Between the trimmed V and J ends, which lost 5 bases and 11 bases, there was a span of 24 bases. This CDR3 contains 15 residues.